This T cell receptor (beta chain) derives from a study of blood T cell repertoires in COVID-19. Study in general: In each case, the material was cDNA or gDNA derived from T cells, B-cell-depleted T cells, or PBMCs.

Germline V gene data show CDR1 as LNHNV and CDR2 as YYDKDF (reference sequence). After removal of 3 bases from V and 5 bases from J, the junction contained 6 bases not matched to a gene. CDR3 length: 15 amino acids. The authors' processing: Estimation of nucleated cell counts was performed using reference gene primer amplification. Profiled with immunoSEQ multiplex PCR; TCRdb holds only in-frame clones, not every one. V and J calls and clone size follow that table, whereas D and trimming were derived from the DNA. This table has approximately 46,000 clones, roughly four fifths appearing once. The clonotype comes from a woman aged 55-70 years with acute or convalescent COVID-19. The chain links TRBV15 to TRBJ2-5; 10 nucleotides match TRBD2. The sample taken for sequencing was peripheral blood. For the CDR3, the DNA is TGTGCCACCAGCAGCTCTAGCGGGAGCTCGGAGACCCAGTACTTC. Its translation is CATSSSSGSSETQYF.